The 26 T cell receptor beta chains reported below all come from one sample, sequenced in a study of CD8 T cells in Susac syndrome. RNA, at about 0.45 to 1 ug, was reverse transcribed with random hexamers. A single record per CDR3 protein comes from TCRdb applying MiXCR to the immunoSEQ multiplex PCR reads. The sample lists about 130,000 distinct CDR3 sequences, roughly 94% occurring once. Input material: CD4+ T cells from PBMCs. The receptors derive from a human donor with multiple sclerosis.

The chain couples TRBV20-1 to TRBJ2-7; 10 bases match TRBD2. The V gene end was trimmed by 3 bases and the J gene end by 2 bases; junction bases not matched to a gene: 4. This CDR3 contains 14 residues. The germline gives CDR1 DFQATT, CDR2 SNEGSKA (reference sequence). The CDR3 DNA follows: TGCAGTGCTAGTGGAGCGGGGGGGCCCTACGAGCAGTACTTC. Encoded protein: CSASGAGGPYEQYF.

This rearrangement joins TRBV6-2 or TRBV6-3 to TRBJ1-1, with 7 bases lining up with TRBD1. This CDR3 has 14 amino acids. V was pared by 8 bases and J by 3 bases, with 9 bases of the junction left unmatched. Germline V CDR1 and CDR2: MNHEY, SVGEGT. The CDR3, as DNA: TGTGCCAGCCTATCGGGACAGAGGGACACTGAAGCTTTCTTT. As protein: CASLSGQRDTEAFF.

This clonotype has only a few counts. The chain combines TRBV24-1 with TRBJ1-2; D gene ambiguous. CDR1 KGHDR and CDR2 SFDVKD come from the germline V gene. V lost 4 bases and J lost 8, with 16 bases in between. CDR3 size: 14 residues. CDR3 bases: TGTGCCACCAGTGACGACGCTTCTTCAAGGGGCTACACCTTC. Its protein is CATSDDASSRGYTF.

The chain couples TRBV3-1 to TRBJ2-2; TRBD1 agrees at 10 bases. Losses at the gene ends were 5 bases for V and 3 bases for J; bases not matched to a gene: 3. Per the germline V gene, CDR1 is LGHDT and CDR2 is YNNKEL (reference sequence). This CDR3 spans 15 amino acids. CDR3 region: CASSSGTGDTGELFF. In nucleotides, the CDR3 is TGTGCCAGCAGCTCCGGGACAGGGGACACCGGGGAGCTGTTTTTT.

The gene calls are TRBV19 and TRBJ2-1; 11 bases align to TRBD2. Germline-derived CDR1 and CDR2 are LNHDA and SQIVND (reference sequence). V lost 3 bases and J lost 7; bases outside the gene matches: 5. This CDR3 region has 15 residues. The CDR3 DNA is TGTGCCAGTAGTATGTGGGCTAGCGGGGGGAATGAGCAGTTCTTC. Protein sequence: CASSMWASGGNEQFF.

This sequence joins TRBV6-1 and TRBJ1-2; D might be TRBD1 (6 bases). CDR1 and CDR2 (germline): MNHNS, SASEGT. V was pared by 5 bases and J by 2 bases, with 21 bases between. This CDR3 has 17 amino acids. CDR3 DNA sequence: TGTGCCAGCAGTCTAAGGGGGGGGTCAAACGAAAACTATGGCTACACCTTC. This translates into CASSLRGGSNENYGYTF.

The genes are TRBV29-1 and TRBJ1-1; no definite D call. This CDR3 region has 11 residues. Germline V gives CDR1 SQVTM, CDR2 ANQGSEA. V lost 4 bases, J lost 4 bases, and 7 bases lay in between. In DNA, the CDR3 is TGCAGCGTTGCGGAGGCCACTGAAGCTTTCTTT. As protein: CSVAEATEAFF.

The rearrangement joins TRBV3-1 to TRBJ2-1; unclear D gene. Germline lookup yields CDR1 LGHDT and CDR2 YNNKEL (reference sequence). The CDR3 loop spans 15 amino acids. The V end lost 4 bases, the J end lost 1 base, and 11 bases lay between the germline ends. CDR3 in DNA: TGTGCCAGCAGCCCCACCACGACGTCCTACAATGAGCAGTTCTTC. Translated: CASSPTTTSYNEQFF.

The gene calls are TRBV6-5 and TRBJ2-1; TRBD2 matches at 14 bases. Trimming at V came to 4 bases and at J to 9 bases, leaving 5 bases not matched to a gene. Germline V CDR1 and CDR2: MNHEY, SVGAGI. The CDR3 has 15 amino acids. The CDR3: CASSWTSGGSSEQFF. The CDR3 DNA reads TGTGCCAGCAGTTGGACTAGCGGGGGGAGTAGTGAGCAGTTCTTC.

The V gene is TRBV2, the J gene TRBJ2-2; 7 bases fit TRBD2. CDR3 length: 15 residues. Per germline, CDR1 SNHLY and CDR2 FYNNEI. Unmatched junction bases numbered 8, after V lost 7 bases and J lost 3 bases. The CDR3 DNA follows: TGTGCCAGCATTCCGACTAGCACCCACACCGGGGAGCTGTTTTTT. It encodes CASIPTSTHTGELFF.

The rearrangement links TRBV7-2 to TRBJ1-2; D gene uncertain. Per the germline V gene, CDR1 is SGHTA and CDR2 is FQGNSA. The CDR3 is 13 residues long. V gave up 4 bases and J gave up 0 bases, with 6 bases separating them. This CDR3 reads CASSSGTNYGYTF. In DNA form, the CDR3 reads TGTGCCAGCAGCTCCGGGACTAACTATGGCTACACCTTC.

The chain recombines TRBV4-2 with TRBJ2-3, with D hard to call. CDR3 length: 13 residues. The V gene lost 1 base and the J gene lost 4 bases, with 6 bases spanning the gap. The germline CDR1 and CDR2 sequences are LGHNA and YNFKEQ. Written as DNA, the CDR3 is TGTGCCAGCAGCCAAGTAGTGCCAGATACGCAGTATTTT. It codes for CASSQVVPDTQYF.

This clonotype was found once. The chain has TRBV2 and TRBJ2-7; 7 bases are shared with TRBD1. CDR3 length: 14 amino acids. Looked up from germline, CDR1 is SNHLY and CDR2 is FYNNEI. V trimming: 7 bases; J trimming: 4 bases; junction bases outside the gene matches: 10. The CDR3 region is CASTEGTAGYEQYF. The DNA for the CDR3 is TGTGCCAGCACCGAGGGGACAGCTGGTTACGAGCAGTACTTC.

This chain uses TRBV5-1 with TRBJ1-1; possibly TRBD1 for D (6 bases). Germline CDR1 SGHRS, CDR2 YFSETQ. The V gene lost 4 bases and the J gene lost 5 bases, with 18 bases spanning the gap. The CDR3 extends over 15 amino acids. CDR3 coding DNA: TGCGCCAGCAGCGGAACCAGGGGCCTCAAGACTGAAGCTTTCTTT. Its protein is CASSGTRGLKTEAFF.

This rearrangement joins TRBV5-6 to TRBJ1-1; no reliable D call. Trimming pared 4 bases from V and 0 bases from J, leaving 10 bases between. In germline, CDR1 is SGHDT, CDR2 YYEEEE. The CDR3 totals 14 residues. DNA of the CDR3: TGTGCCAGCAGCGCGATAGAAATGAACACTGAAGCTTTCTTT. As protein: CASSAIEMNTEAFF.

The chain links TRBV15 to TRBJ1-3; no reliable D call. Germline CDR1 reads LNHNV; CDR2 reads YYDKDF (reference sequence). The CDR3 length is 14 residues. Trimming left V 4 bases short and J 4 bases short, with 11 bases between. CDR3 DNA sequence: TGTGCCACCAGCACTAGGGCCACGGGAAACACCATATATTTT. It encodes CATSTRATGNTIYF. Supplemented by reference TRBV15 and TRBJ1-3, the full variable domain reads DAMVIQNPRYQVTQFGKPVTLSCSQTLNHNVMYWYQQKSSQAPKLLFHYYDKDFNNEADTPDNFQSRRPNTSFCFLDIRSPGLGDTAMYLCATSTRATGNTIYFGEGSWLTVV.

With regard to this clonotype: A junction end diverges from the germline sequence, so it may reflect a read error. The J gene is TRBJ2-5, the V gene TRBV12-3 or TRBV12-4; D is unclear. The CDR3 has 13 residues. The CDR3 DNA reads TGTGCCAGCAGTCCCGTGATGAGAGAGGCCCAGTACTTC. Translating it yields CASSPVMREAQYF.

This clonotype was found once. This chain connects TRBV11-3 to TRBJ2-2; D gene unclear. The CDR3 runs 14 residues. Per germline, CDR1 SGHNT and CDR2 YENEEA. Trimming took 0 bases from V and 5 from J, leaving 7 bases between them. This CDR3 is CASSLDPRTGELFF. The CDR3 DNA reads as TGTGCCAGCAGCTTAGATCCCAGAACCGGGGAGCTGTTTTTT.

This chain links TRBV4-1 with TRBJ1-1; a possible D gene is TRBD1 (5 bases). The CDR3 loop spans 16 amino acids. V was clipped by 0 bases and J by 5 bases, with 16 bases between them. Germline V lookup: CDR1 MGHRA, CDR2 YSYEKL. The CDR3 region has the DNA TGCGCCAGCAGCCAAGATCTGAGGGGAGTGGGGACTGAAGCTTTCTTT. It codes for CASSQDLRGVGTEAFF.

The chain couples TRBV12-3 or TRBV12-4 to TRBJ1-2, with TRBD1 matching 9 bases. The V segment lost 4 bases and the J segment 8 bases; nucleotides outside the gene matches: 8. This CDR3 is 14 amino acids long. CDR3 loop: CASSSRTGAAGYTF. Here the CDR3 DNA reads TGTGCCAGCAGTTCCAGGACAGGGGCCGCCGGCTACACCTTC.

This clonotype was recorded once. The chain carries TRBV4-3 and TRBJ2-5, with D possibly called TRBD1 or TRBD2 (5 bases each). CDR3 size: 13 residues. V was pared by 2 bases and J by 4 bases, with 8 bases between. Germline-derived CDR1 and CDR2 are LGHNA and YSLEER. This CDR3 reads CASSQHGGETQYF. The CDR3 nucleotides read TGCGCCAGCAGCCAACATGGGGGAGAGACCCAGTACTTC.

The rearrangement links TRBV27 to TRBJ2-7; 7 nucleotides match TRBD2. This CDR3 comprises 14 residues. Germline CDR1 reads MNHEY; CDR2 reads SMNVEV (reference sequence). The J segment lost 2 bases and the V segment lost 6 bases, leaving 7 bases of the junction unmatched. The CDR3 loop is CASRIFREAYEQYF. The CDR3 nucleotides are TGTGCCAGCAGGATATTCCGGGAGGCCTACGAGCAGTACTTC.

The chain carries TRBV5-1 and TRBJ1-1; 7 positions agree with TRBD1. The CDR3 totals 14 residues. Looked up from germline, CDR1 is SGHRS and CDR2 is YFSETQ. With 5 bases clipped from V and 3 bases from J, the junction kept 7 bases outside the gene matches. This chain's CDR3 is CASRAEGADTEAFF. The CDR3 nucleotides are TGCGCCAGCAGGGCGGAGGGGGCGGACACTGAAGCTTTCTTT.

The chain has TRBV14 and TRBJ2-7; the match to TRBD2 covers 9 bases. CDR1 and CDR2 from the germline V gene are SGHDN and FVKESK. The CDR3 consists of 16 residues. V was clipped by 1 base and J by 1 base; unmatched bases: 5. CDR3 sequence: CASSQVAGGPSYEQYF. The CDR3 DNA is TGTGCCAGCAGCCAAGTTGCGGGAGGGCCGTCCTACGAGCAGTACTTC. The variable domain in full, completed from reference TRBV14 and TRBJ2-7, reads EAGVTQFPSHSVIEKGQTVTLRCDPISGHDNLYWYRRVMGKEIKFLLHFVKESKQDESGMPNNRFLAERTGGTYSTLKVQPAELEDSGVYFCASSQVAGGPSYEQYFGPGTRLTVT.

The rearrangement joins TRBV4-1 to TRBJ2-1; D remains unclear. V was shortened by 1 base and J by 0 bases, with 10 bases between the two germline ends. The CDR3 has 16 amino acids. CDR1 and CDR2 from the germline V gene are MGHRA and YSYEKL. Written as DNA, the CDR3 is TGCGCCAGCAGCCAAGGAGTCCTTGGCTCCTACAATGAGCAGTTCTTC. Encoded protein: CASSQGVLGSYNEQFF.

Only one count was recorded for this clonotype. The chain is built from TRBV9 and TRBJ1-2, with TRBD1 as a possible D gene (6 bases). V dropped 0 bases and J dropped 0 bases, with 12 bases sitting between them. Germline V lookup: CDR1 SGDLS, CDR2 YYNGEE. The CDR3 length is 16 residues. Here the CDR3 DNA reads TGTGCCAGCAGCGTAGCAACAGGGTCAGCTAACTATGGCTACACCTTC. This codes for CASSVATGSANYGYTF.